This record concerns one T cell receptor (beta chain) sequence. These data belong to a study of OX40 agonist ivuxolimab in advanced cancers. About the study: Patients were treated with intravenous ivuxolimab, dosed at 0.01 to 10 mg/kg and infused every 2 weeks.

Sequencing used immunoSEQ multiplex PCR; TCRdb keeps in-frame clones, though not all of them. The sample holds just under 65,000 clones; roughly 81% are singletons and the top ten take roughly 9.8%. Looked up from germline, CDR1 is SGHTA and CDR2 is FQGNSA. Trimming removed 2 bases at V and 5 bases at J, with 3 bases between. CDR3 length: 12 residues. This rearrangement joins TRBV7-2 to TRBJ1-4; D is undetermined. This receptor was taken from an adult with an advanced solid tumor such as melanoma, head and neck, liver or kidney cancer. The sample consisted of CD4+ or CD8+ T cells sorted from blood, taken in a trial of the OX40 agonist ivuxolimab. The chain's CDR3 is CASSLMNEKLFF. CDR3 in DNA: TGTGCCAGCAGCTTAATGAATGAAAAACTGTTTTTT.